This T cell receptor (beta chain) was retrieved from a study of blood T cell repertoires in COVID-19. Across the whole study: T cells, B-cell-depleted T cells, or PBMCs supplied cDNA or gDNA.

Per the study methods: Researchers report that nucleated cell counts were estimated from reference gene primer amplification. The table came from immunoSEQ multiplex PCR; TCRdb's copy has only in-frame clones and leaves some out. Clonal size and the V and J genes are those of that table, whereas D and trimming came from the DNA. Seen here are roughly 150,000 clones, roughly 84% observed once, and the top ten hold roughly 8.9%. V shed 1 base and J 4 bases; nucleotides not matched to a gene: 8. Germline CDR1 SGHTA, CDR2 FQGTGA. CDR3 size: 17 residues. The material sequenced was peripheral blood. This receptor was obtained from a woman aged 50 to 65 with acute or convalescent COVID-19. This sequence joins TRBV7-3 and TRBJ2-2, with 8 nucleotides matching TRBD1. The CDR3 bases are TGTGCCAGCAGCTTAATGGGTGGACAGGGATTCACCGGGGAGCTGTTTTTT. It codes for CASSLMGGQGFTGELFF.